Listed here are 20 T cell receptor beta chains from one sample, sequenced in a study of monozygotic twins with inflammatory bowel disease. Following a re-call of the 5' RACE reads, TCRdb has one entry per CDR3 protein and lacks DNA. This sample's table has more than 300,000 distinct CDR3 sequences. The specimen sequenced was blood. The receptors originated from a human donor with ulcerative colitis or Crohn's disease, or a healthy co-twin of an affected twin (not recorded which).

V usage is TRBV12-3 or TRBV12-4 and J usage is TRBJ2-2; no DNA is available, so the TRBD1 call from TCRdb remains unchecked. This CDR3 is built from 14 residues. The CDR3 here is CASTQGAGTGELFF.

The chain recombines TRBV20-1 with TRBJ2-7; TCRdb's assignment of TRBD1 cannot be checked, as there is no DNA. Germline V gives CDR1 DFQATT, CDR2 SNEGSKA (reference sequence). The CDR3 runs to 14 residues. The CDR3 reads CSARDRIVSYEQYF.

The rearrangement uses TRBV6-2 or TRBV6-3 and TRBJ2-1. The length of the CDR3 is 13 residues. CDR1 is MNHEY, CDR2 SVGEGT, per germline. CDR3 region: CASSYYFYNEQFF.

The chain couples TRBV7-6 to TRBJ2-5. The CDR3 has 12 residues. Germline V CDR1 and CDR2: SGHVS, FNYEAQ. The CDR3 reads CASSSREETQYF.

The chain recombines TRBV24-1 with TRBJ2-2; TCRdb's assignment of TRBD1 cannot be checked, as there is no DNA. Germline values: CDR1 KGHDR, CDR2 SFDVKD. The length of the CDR3 is 12 residues. CDR3: CATNLFTGELFF.

The chain employs TRBV2 and TRBJ1-6. CDR3 length: 16 amino acids. CDR1 is SNHLY and CDR2 is FYNNEI in the germline V gene. The CDR3 loop reads CASSEGAQGPNSPLQF.

The rearrangement uses TRBV6-2 or TRBV6-3 and TRBJ2-7; the TCRdb call, TRBD2, lacks DNA for checking. This CDR3 has 17 amino acids. The germline gives CDR1 MNHEY, CDR2 SVGEGT. This CDR3 is CASSYPRTSGGPYEQYF.

The rearrangement joins TRBV20-1 to TRBJ2-3; there is no DNA to check the TCRdb D call of TRBD1. The CDR3 covers 14 residues. Germline V CDR1 and CDR2: DFQATT, SNEGSKA (reference sequence). The CDR3 reads CSATRDGGTDTQYF.

The chain's CDR3 is CASSLAVMGNEQFF. The rearrangement links TRBV7-2 to TRBJ2-1. There are 14 residues in the CDR3. Germline CDR1 and CDR2: SGHTA and FQGNSA.

V gene TRBV12-3 or TRBV12-4 combines with J gene TRBJ2-7; the D gene TCRdb calls, TRBD1, cannot be checked with no DNA. CDR3 length: 16 residues. The CDR3 here is CASSLHRTGGLYEQYF.

This sequence joins TRBV5-1 and TRBJ2-3; TCRdb outputs TRBD1, but without DNA this stays unchecked. The CDR3 is 14 amino acids. Germline loops: CDR1 SGHRS, CDR2 YFSETQ. The CDR3 region is CASSLGRTPDTQYF.

The CDR3 loop is CASSPGTVYNSPLHF. V gene TRBV9 combines with J gene TRBJ1-6; the TRBD1 assignment by TCRdb is unverifiable without DNA. Germline V CDR1 and CDR2: SGDLS, YYNGEE. This CDR3 contains 15 residues. Full variable domain (outside the CDR3, taken from reference TRBV9 and TRBJ1-6): DSGVTQTPKHLITATGQRVTLRCSPRSGDLSVYWYQQSLDQGLQFLIQYYNGEERAKGNILERFSAQQFPDLHSELNLSSLELGDSALYFCASSPGTVYNSPLHFGNGTRLTVT.

The chain has TRBV5-1 and TRBJ2-3; absent DNA, TCRdb's TRBD2 call cannot be checked. The CDR3 contains 17 residues. Per germline, CDR1 SGHRS and CDR2 YFSETQ. CDR3 protein: CASSLPLAGGTTDTQYF.

The rearrangement links TRBV6-1 to TRBJ2-3. The CDR3 has 12 amino acids. From germline, CDR1 is MNHNS and CDR2 SASEGT. This chain's CDR3 is CASTASGDTQYF.

The gene calls are TRBV12-3 or TRBV12-4 and TRBJ2-1; the TCRdb D gene call, TRBD1, has no DNA to confirm it. The CDR3 totals 12 residues. The CDR3 reads CASSPTANEQFF.

The chain's CDR3 is CASTIDRVKVNTGELFF. The rearrangement uses TRBV7-2 and TRBJ2-2; checking the TCRdb D call of TRBD1 is not possible without DNA. Germline CDR1 and CDR2: SGHTA and FQGNSA. This CDR3 is 17 amino acids long.

The chain employs TRBV5-1 and TRBJ2-7; TCRdb proposes TRBD1, but this gene call is untestable without DNA. This CDR3 is built from 13 residues. Germline values: CDR1 SGHRS, CDR2 YFSETQ. CDR3 loop: CASSSSDRREQYF.

The chain couples TRBV19 to TRBJ2-7; lacking DNA, the TRBD1 call made by TCRdb goes unchecked. The CDR3 length is 15 residues. In germline, CDR1 is LNHDA, CDR2 SQIVND (reference sequence). CDR3 region: CASSIAQGAVYEQYF.

The CDR3 region is CASSFPGLAGGPNTGELFF. The genes are TRBV27 and TRBJ2-2; TCRdb gives TRBD2 as the D gene, but with no DNA this cannot be confirmed. The CDR3 covers 19 residues. The germline V gene encodes CDR1 MNHEY and CDR2 SMNVEV (reference sequence).

The CDR3 sequence is CATSRDSSSIYPDTQYF. The chain combines TRBV15 with TRBJ2-3; checking the TCRdb D call of TRBD2 is not possible without DNA. Germline CDR1 reads LNHNV; CDR2 reads YYDKDF (reference sequence). This CDR3 comprises 17 residues.